The 16 T cell receptor beta chains presented below share a single source sample, sequenced in a study of shared clonotypes between healthy human individuals. The data were produced by immunoSEQ multiplex PCR, yet TCRdb's version contains in-frame clones alone and is incomplete. The table has around 2,000,000 clones, over 85% seen once. What was sequenced was naive CD4+ T cells sorted from blood. Subset described: CD45RA+ positively selected. Receptors originate from a man between 18 and 35 years old in good health.

About this clone itself: This may be a read error, as it is one base from a much larger clone. The genes are TRBV25-1 and TRBJ2-3; D unresolved. The germline V and J ends were trimmed by 4 bases and 2 bases, with 1 base remaining between them. CDR3 length: 11 amino acids. The germline V gene encodes CDR1 MGHDK and CDR2 SYGVNS. CDR3 bases: TGTGCCAGCAGTGCCACAGATACGCAGTATTTT. Translation gives CASSATDTQYF. The full variable domain, in which reference TRBV25-1 and TRBJ2-3 provide the parts outside the CDR3, is EADIYQTPRYLVIGTGKKITLECSQTMGHDKMYWYQQDPGMELHLIHYSYGVNSTEKGDLSSESTVSRIRTEHFPLTLESARPSHTSQYLCASSATDTQYFGPGTRLTVL.

With regard to this clone: Relative to the germline gene, one junction end is altered; a read error may explain this. This chain uses TRBV7-7 with TRBJ2-7; D may be TRBD1 (6 bases). Germline V gene sequence: CDR1 SSHAT, CDR2 FNYEAQ (reference sequence). The CDR3 runs to 13 residues. The CDR3 sequence is CASSLVGTTEQYF. The CDR3 nucleotides are TGTGCTAGCAGCCTTGTAGGGACAACCGAGCAGTACTTC.

The chain carries TRBV7-6 and TRBJ2-7; 9 nucleotides align to TRBD2. Unmatched junction bases numbered 16, after V lost 5 bases and J lost 2 bases. CDR1 is SGHVS and CDR2 is FNYEAQ in the germline V gene. The CDR3 is 18 residues long. In nucleotides, the CDR3 is TGTGCCAGCAGCCCACGGGCTAGCGGGACGCTTAAAGCCTACGAGCAGTACTTC. This translates into CASSPRASGTLKAYEQYF. The whole variable domain, filled in from reference TRBV7-6 and TRBJ2-7, reads GAGVSQSPRYKVTKRGQDVALRCDPISGHVSLYWYRQALGQGPEFLTYFNYEAQQDKSGLPNDRFSAERPEGSISTLTIQRTEQRDSAMYRCASSPRASGTLKAYEQYFGPGTRLTVT.

The chain recombines TRBV5-6 with TRBJ1-1; weak D call: TRBD1 (5 bases). CDR3 size: 14 residues. Deletions cut 4 bases from V and 1 base from J, with 11 bases between. CDR1 is SGHDT and CDR2 is YYEEEE in the germline V gene. In nucleotides, the CDR3 is TGTGCCAGCAGCCGGGGCGGGAAGAACACTGAAGCTTTCTTT. This translates into CASSRGGKNTEAFF.

The J gene is TRBJ2-3, the V gene TRBV30; 9 bases agree with TRBD1. The V segment lost 3 bases and the J segment 3 bases; nucleotides outside the gene matches: 4. This CDR3 region has 14 residues. Germline CDR1 reads GTSNPN; CDR2 reads SVGIG (reference sequence). CDR3 in amino acids: CAWSRTGVTDTQYF. CDR3 sequence (DNA): TGTGCCTGGAGCAGGACAGGGGTGACAGATACGCAGTATTTT.

As DNA, the CDR3 is TGTGCCAGCAGTGACGATGGCTGGACTAGCGTTCGCAATGAGCAGTTCTTC. It is translated as CASSDDGWTSVRNEQFF. The chain is built from TRBV2 and TRBJ2-1; TRBD2 matches 9 bases. CDR3 size: 17 residues. J gave up 6 bases and V 3 bases, and 12 bases lay outside the gene matches. Germline V gene lookup returns CDR1 SNHLY and CDR2 FYNNEI.

This chain connects TRBV18 to TRBJ2-7, with unresolved D. This CDR3 region has 12 residues. From germline, CDR1 is KGHSH and CDR2 LQKENI. V lost 8 bases and J lost 0, with 8 bases in between. Written as DNA, the CDR3 is TGTGCCAGCACTACGGACTCCTACGAGCAGTACTTC. Encoded protein: CASTTDSYEQYF.

The chain links TRBV4-1 to TRBJ2-2; D gene uncertain. This CDR3 has 15 amino acids. The germline gives CDR1 MGHRA, CDR2 YSYEKL. Trimming took 1 base from V and 5 from J, leaving 11 bases between them. The CDR3 DNA sequence: TGCGCCAGCAGCCAAGTGCTGGGTATGACCGGGGAGCTGTTTTTT. It specifies CASSQVLGMTGELFF.

This clone occurred once. The rearrangement uses TRBV30 and TRBJ1-5; D uncertain. This CDR3 comprises 14 residues. Trimming removed 2 bases at V and 0 bases at J, with 8 bases between. The germline CDR1 and CDR2 sequences are GTSNPN and SVGIG (reference sequence). The DNA for the CDR3 is TGTGCCTGGAGTCCCGGTGTTAGCAATCAGCCCCAGCATTTT. Amino acid sequence: CAWSPGVSNQPQHF.

The V call is TRBV6-1, the J call TRBJ2-7, with D unresolved. Trimming left V 10 bases short and J 7 bases short, with 14 bases between. Germline V lookup: CDR1 MNHNS, CDR2 SASEGT. The CDR3 spans 11 residues. The CDR3: CATRAELEQYF. CDR3 DNA: TGTGCCACCCGGGCAGAGTTGGAGCAGTACTTC.

The chain recombines TRBV29-1 with TRBJ2-1; possible D gene TRBD2, 5 bases. Per germline, CDR1 SQVTM and CDR2 ANQGSEA. Trimming removed 6 bases at V and 0 bases at J, with 15 bases between. The CDR3 totals 15 residues. The CDR3 DNA sequence: TGCAGCGTCCTAACCGGGGTGAGCTCCTACAATGAGCAGTTCTTC. Amino acids: CSVLTGVSSYNEQFF.

As DNA, the CDR3 is TGTGCCAGCAGTGAGGCGACAGGGGGAACAGGAGAGACCCAGTACTTC. This encodes CASSEATGGTGETQYF. The V gene is TRBV2, the J gene TRBJ2-5; 9 nucleotides match TRBD1. V was pared by 3 bases and J by 4 bases, with 9 bases of the junction left unmatched. Germline V lookup: CDR1 SNHLY, CDR2 FYNNEI. The CDR3 has 16 amino acids.

The J gene is TRBJ1-1, the V gene TRBV6-5; 12 bases fit TRBD1. Looked up from germline, CDR1 is MNHEY and CDR2 is SVGAGI. J gave up 11 bases and V 5 bases, and 6 bases lay outside the gene matches. The CDR3 is 13 amino acids. CDR3 loop: CASSRGQGAWAFF. In DNA, the CDR3 is TGTGCCAGCAGTAGGGGACAGGGGGCATGGGCTTTCTTT.

About this clone itself: Other DNA sequences from this sample encode an identical CDR3 as well. In DNA form, the CDR3 reads TGTGCCAGCTCACCGAGTGAGACCCAGTACTTC. Its translation is CASSPSETQYF. This chain uses TRBV18 with TRBJ2-5, with no clear D. CDR1 and CDR2 (germline): KGHSH, LQKENI. CDR3 length equals 11 residues. Trimming removed 3 bases at V and 5 bases at J, with 4 bases between.

As concerns this clone: The same CDR3 arises from other DNA sequences in this sample as well. The chain joins TRBV5-1 to TRBJ1-4, with D possibly TRBD1 on 6 matching bases. The CDR3 is 14 residues long. Germline V CDR1 and CDR2: SGHRS, YFSETQ. Trimming stripped 4 bases from V and 4 bases from J, with 11 bases between. In DNA, the CDR3 is TGCGCCAGCAGCCTCGGACAGCTTAATGAAAAACTGTTTTTT. It is translated as CASSLGQLNEKLFF.

J is TRBJ1-3 and V is TRBV18; TRBD1 matches at 9 bases. Germline CDR1 KGHSH, CDR2 LQKENI. V gave up 3 bases and J gave up 4 bases; unmatched junction bases: 10. The CDR3 is made up of 17 amino acids. CDR3 coding DNA: TGTGCCAGCTCACCCGGACAGGGGCCATTAAACGGAAACACCATATATTTT. Translation: CASSPGQGPLNGNTIYF.